A selection of T cell receptor beta chains follows, all from one sample in a study of early T cells in non-severe SARS-CoV-2 infection. TCRdb re-analysed the 5' RACE reads in MiXCR, keeping a single row per CDR3 protein. Of tens of thousands of distinct CDR3 sequences listed, about 15% are singletons. The sample comprised whole blood. These receptors all stem from an adult who was a healthcare worker with PCR-confirmed SARS-CoV-2 infection or an uninfected control (not recorded which). Each CDR3 is given without its conserved first and last residue. Some rows mark clone size as missing; the rest say once, few, many or name a class of expanded clone.

CDR3 protein: ASSLVAGTTYNEQF
V gene: TRBV11-2
J gene: TRBJ2-1
clone size: -
CDR3 length: 14

CDR3 protein: ASTERGTLYEQY
V gene: TRBV2
J gene: TRBJ2-7
clone size: -
CDR3 length: 12

CDR3 protein: ARKVNRHSGANVLT
V gene: TRBV5-3
J gene: TRBJ2-6
clone size: -
CDR3 length: 14

CDR3 protein: ASRVLAGFGELF
V gene: TRBV2
J gene: TRBJ2-2
clone size: -
CDR3 length: 12

CDR3 protein: ASSSPYEQY
V gene: TRBV7-9
J gene: TRBJ2-7
clone size: many
CDR3 length: 9

CDR3 protein: SAKGLAGEGEQF
V gene: TRBV20-1
J gene: TRBJ2-1
clone size: many
CDR3 length: 12

CDR3 protein: ASSEVWTGLNEQF
V gene: TRBV6-1
J gene: TRBJ2-1
clone size: few
CDR3 length: 13

CDR3 protein: ASSPGTGNSPLH
V gene: TRBV4-3
J gene: TRBJ1-6
clone size: many
CDR3 length: 12

CDR3 protein: ASSPVQATDTQY
V gene: TRBV27
J gene: TRBJ2-3
clone size: -
CDR3 length: 12

CDR3 protein: ATSDAGYEQY
V gene: TRBV24-1
J gene: TRBJ2-7
clone size: -
CDR3 length: 10

CDR3 protein: SVEGGDSGPTYEQY
V gene: TRBV29-1
J gene: TRBJ2-7
clone size: -
CDR3 length: 14

CDR3 protein: ASSQDSASFEQY
V gene: TRBV4-3
J gene: TRBJ2-7
clone size: -
CDR3 length: 12

CDR3 protein: SARPSGRLSYEQY
V gene: TRBV20-1
J gene: TRBJ2-7
clone size: few
CDR3 length: 13

CDR3 protein: SISGMGTGELF
V gene: TRBV29-1
J gene: TRBJ2-2
clone size: many
CDR3 length: 11

CDR3 protein: SVERLAGGEQY
V gene: TRBV29-1
J gene: TRBJ2-7
clone size: -
CDR3 length: 11

CDR3 protein: ASSRTGIPNTEAF
V gene: TRBV12-3/TRBV12-4
J gene: TRBJ1-1
clone size: many
CDR3 length: 13

CDR3 protein: ASGLVGEQF
V gene: TRBV3-1
J gene: TRBJ2-1
clone size: many
CDR3 length: 9

CDR3 protein: ASSGLRGGYT
V gene: TRBV5-6
J gene: TRBJ1-2
clone size: many
CDR3 length: 10

CDR3 protein: ASTMKDTQY
V gene: TRBV12-3/TRBV12-4
J gene: TRBJ2-3
clone size: -
CDR3 length: 9

CDR3 protein: VSSVGGTSSYEQY
V gene: TRBV7-9
J gene: TRBJ2-7
clone size: -
CDR3 length: 13

CDR3 protein: ASRAEITEAF
V gene: TRBV7-9
J gene: TRBJ1-1
clone size: many
CDR3 length: 10

CDR3 protein: ASSEPNRGHTELF
V gene: TRBV7-9
J gene: TRBJ2-2
clone size: few
CDR3 length: 13

CDR3 protein: ASSTLTGKSEQY
V gene: TRBV11-2
J gene: TRBJ2-7
clone size: few
CDR3 length: 12

CDR3 protein: ASSLGSDEQF
V gene: TRBV28
J gene: TRBJ2-1
clone size: -
CDR3 length: 10